The entry below describes one TCR beta chain. This clonotype was observed a handful of times. Its antigen remains unidentified. The junction shows a germline mismatch at one end, possibly a read error. The CDR3, cysteine through phenylalanine, is 16 amino acids long. The entry retains the CDR3 DNA only, 48 bases that are in frame from base 1. The CDR1 and CDR2 encoded by the germline V gene are LGHNA and YNFKEQ. The method behind the library was PCR. Sequenced on an Illumina HiSeq 2500. TCR libraries were prepared with molecular barcoding, using unique molecular identifiers to normalize TCRbeta repertoire quantification. The public reads were run again by TCRdb, first through fastp at Q25 and then through MiXCR, and only productive beta chains were kept. When rows share a CDR3 protein, they turn into one entry using the most common DNA and genes. The sample table shows about 610,000 distinct CDR3 sequences, and about 10% are seen once. About 4.2% of the sample is taken by the ten largest.

The sample comes from a study of T-cell reconstitution after alpha-beta-depleted transplantation in children (dated by TCRdb to 2016 to 2017). With regard to the full study: Using TCR repertoire profiling, the study quantitatively followed how T-cell immune reconstitution unfolded in children after TCRalphabeta/CD19-depleted allogeneic hematopoietic cell transplantation.

The clonotype originates from a human donor who donated a stem cell graft to a child with acute myeloid leukemia. The source material was PBMCs from the stem cell graft donor, sampled from the stem cell graft. The rearranged chain carries TRBV4-2 and TRBJ2-1; matching of 5 bases hints at TRBD1 as the D gene. The DNA sequence is as follows: TGTGCCAGCAGCCAAGAACCTGACAGCTCCCACAATGAGCAGTTCTTC. The translation is CASSQEPDSSHNEQFF.